This T cell receptor (beta chain) derives from a study of shared clonotypes between healthy human individuals. Study-wide results and caveats: Only blood underwent sampling, and tissue repertoires likely differ.

On this clone: Its antigen is as yet unknown. One junction end does not reproduce the germline sequence, and a read error may be involved.

The donors, all of them Caucasian adults, lived in Nashville, Tennessee. Naive CD45RA+ and memory CD45RA-negative subsets were split from CD4+ cells. Method: immunoSEQ multiplex PCR; TCRdb's copy keeps in-frame clones and lacks some. The sample records some 2,400,000 clones, approximately 94% being singletons. CDR1 SSHAT and CDR2 FNYEAQ come from the germline V gene (reference sequence). This CDR3 has 14 residues. The J gene is TRBJ2-3, the V gene TRBV7-7; the D is unclear. The sequencing sample was made of naive CD4+ T cells sorted from blood. Subset here: CD45RA+ positively selected. The source of this sequence is a man aged 18 to 29 in good health. This CDR3 reads CASSLGGKPDTQYF. The CDR3 nucleotides read TGTGCTAGCAGCTTAGGTGGCAAACCAGATACGCAGTATTTT.